This TCR beta chain was found in a study of T-cell memory formation after mild COVID-19. CDR1 and CDR2 from the germline V gene are SGDLS and YYNGEE. The J segment lost 6 bases and the V segment lost 3 bases, leaving 3 bases of the junction unmatched. The CDR3 runs 13 residues. Researchers used 5'RACE with constant-segment primers to make TCR alpha and TCR beta cDNA libraries that carry sample barcodes and UMIs. TCRdb reprocessed the 5' RACE reads with MiXCR, giving one entry per CDR3 protein. The sample shows under 600,000 distinct CDR3 sequences, roughly 20% of them seen only once. The source material was PBMCs or a T cell subset sorted from them (not recorded which). This TCR was recovered from an adult woman who had mild COVID-19 (a few samples of this study predate the infection). Cell type and time point are not known. The J gene is TRBJ2-3, the V gene TRBV9; TRBD2 agrees at 8 bases. The CDR3 loop is CASSAGGPDTQYF. DNA of the CDR3: TGTGCCAGCAGCGCGGGGGGGCCGGATACGCAGTATTTT.